The rows below give T cell receptor beta chains drawn from one sample of a study of spatial heterogeneity in lung cancer. TCRdb called the 5' RACE reads again in MiXCR, with one record for every CDR3 protein. This sample yields around 18,000 distinct CDR3 sequences, of which under 7% are seen a single time; 10% to 13% belongs to the top ten. Sequenced here: lung tumor tissue, sampled at surgery. All receptors come from a female donor with early-stage non-small cell lung cancer. Each CDR3 is given with its conserved first and last residue. The order of the fields is D gene, V gene, clone size, J gene, CDR3 DNA, CDR3 protein. A D gene is named only where the DNA matches it firmly. The listing skips clone size in some rows; elsewhere it reads once, few, many or a size class.

.,TRBV5-1,many,TRBJ1-1,TGCGCCAGCAGTGGGCAGGGCGCGAACACTGAAGCTTTCTTT,CASSGQGANTEAFF
.,TRBV10-3,many,TRBJ2-7,TGTGCCATCAGGAAGGACGGAAACTCCTACGAGCAGTACTTC,CAIRKDGNSYEQYF
TRBD2,TRBV6-1,few,TRBJ2-1,TGTGCCAGCCGACTAGCAACAAATGAGCAGTTCTTC,CASRLATNEQFF
.,TRBV19,many,TRBJ2-2,TGTGCCAGTACCTCTCGGGTCACCGGGGAGCTGTTTTTT,CASTSRVTGELFF
TRBD1,TRBV2,many,TRBJ1-2,TGTGCCAGCAGGTTGGGACAGGGAATTGGACCCGGGGGCTACACCTTC,CASRLGQGIGPGGYTF
.,TRBV29-1,many,TRBJ1-1,TGCAGCGTTGAATGGGGGCGCAGGGCCACTGAAGCTTTCTTT,CSVEWGRRATEAFF
.,TRBV7-8,few,TRBJ2-2,TGTGCCAGCAGCGAATTTAAACCTCCTCTTAACACCGGGGAGCTGTTTTTT,CASSEFKPPLNTGELFF
.,TRBV23-1,many,TRBJ2-3,TGCGCCAGCAATCTGGACCTAGATAACAGGTCCGGGGGTACAGATACGCAGTATTTT,CASNLDLDNRSGGTDTQYF
.,TRBV4-2,few,TRBJ2-5,TGTGCCAACAGCCAAGAGAGGCAGGAGACCCAGTACTTC,CANSQERQETQYF
.,TRBV4-2,many,TRBJ2-1,TGTGCCAGCAGCCAAGGGCGGCAGGCGTCCTCCTACAATGAGCAGTTCTTC,CASSQGRQASSYNEQFF
.,TRBV7-2,many,TRBJ1-2,TGTGCCAGCAGCTCACGGGTTGGATATGGCTACACCTTC,CASSSRVGYGYTF
TRBD2,TRBV25-1,many,TRBJ2-5,TGTGCCAGCAGTGAATTAGCGGGAGGACCCCAAGAGACCCAGTACTTC,CASSELAGGPQETQYF
.,TRBV4-2,many,TRBJ1-1,TGTGCCAGCAGCCAAGAGCCCCCAGGGCGCGTCACTGAAGCTTTCTTT,CASSQEPPGRVTEAFF
TRBD2,TRBV20-1,many,TRBJ2-7,TGCAGTGTTAGTCCGGGACTAGCCCTCGTTTCCCACGAGCAGTACTTC,CSVSPGLALVSHEQYF
.,TRBV4-2,.,TRBJ1-4,TGTGCCAGCAGCCAAAGTCCGGGGGGAACTAATGAAAAACTGTTTTTT,CASSQSPGGTNEKLFF
.,TRBV7-8,many,TRBJ2-5,TGTGCCAGCAGCTGGTTACGTCTGATAGAGACCCAGTACTTC,CASSWLRLIETQYF